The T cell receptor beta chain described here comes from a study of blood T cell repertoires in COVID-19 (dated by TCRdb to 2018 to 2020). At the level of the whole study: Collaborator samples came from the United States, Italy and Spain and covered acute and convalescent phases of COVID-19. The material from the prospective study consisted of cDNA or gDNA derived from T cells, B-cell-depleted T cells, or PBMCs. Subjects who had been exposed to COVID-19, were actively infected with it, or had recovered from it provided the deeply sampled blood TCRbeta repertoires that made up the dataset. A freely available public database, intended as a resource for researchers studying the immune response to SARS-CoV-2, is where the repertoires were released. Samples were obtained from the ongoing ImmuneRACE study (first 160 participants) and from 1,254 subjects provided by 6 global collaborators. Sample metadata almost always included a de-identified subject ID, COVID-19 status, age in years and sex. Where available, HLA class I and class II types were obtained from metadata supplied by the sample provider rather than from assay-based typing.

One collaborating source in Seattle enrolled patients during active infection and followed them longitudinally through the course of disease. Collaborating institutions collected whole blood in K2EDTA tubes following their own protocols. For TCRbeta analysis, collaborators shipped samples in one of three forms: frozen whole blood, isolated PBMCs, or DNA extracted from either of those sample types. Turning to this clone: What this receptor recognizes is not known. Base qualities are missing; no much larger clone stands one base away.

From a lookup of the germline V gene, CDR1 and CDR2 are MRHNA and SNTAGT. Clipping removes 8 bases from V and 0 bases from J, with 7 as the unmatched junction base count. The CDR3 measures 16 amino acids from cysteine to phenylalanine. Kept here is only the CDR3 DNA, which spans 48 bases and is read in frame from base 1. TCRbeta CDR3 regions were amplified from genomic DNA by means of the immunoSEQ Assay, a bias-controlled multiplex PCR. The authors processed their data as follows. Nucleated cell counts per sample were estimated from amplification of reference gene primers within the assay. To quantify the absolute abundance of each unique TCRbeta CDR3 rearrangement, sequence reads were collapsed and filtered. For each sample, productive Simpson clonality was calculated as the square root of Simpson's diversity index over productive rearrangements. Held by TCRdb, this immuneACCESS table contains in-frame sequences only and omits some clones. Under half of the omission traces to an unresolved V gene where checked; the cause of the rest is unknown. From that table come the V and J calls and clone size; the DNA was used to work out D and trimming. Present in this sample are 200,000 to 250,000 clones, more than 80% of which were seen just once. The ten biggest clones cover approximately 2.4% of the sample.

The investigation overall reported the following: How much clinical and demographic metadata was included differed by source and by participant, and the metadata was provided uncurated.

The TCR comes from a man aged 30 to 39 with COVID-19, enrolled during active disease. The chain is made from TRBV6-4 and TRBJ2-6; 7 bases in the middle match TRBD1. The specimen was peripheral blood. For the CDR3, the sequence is CASAGTASSGANVLTF. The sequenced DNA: TGTGCCAGCGCCGGGACAGCGAGCTCTGGGGCCAACGTCCTGACTTTC.